This T cell receptor (beta chain) stems from a study of regulatory T cells in long-lasting Graves disease. HTBI primers from iRepertoire and Arm-PCR of CDR3 regions yielded the TCR beta libraries. TCRdb re-called the multiplex PCR reads through MiXCR, storing one row per CDR3 protein. The sample yields approximately 230,000 distinct CDR3 sequences, around 19% seen once. Germline loops: CDR1 LGHDT, CDR2 YNNKEL (reference sequence). The CDR3 has 12 residues. V was shortened by 1 base and J by 10 bases, with 8 bases between the two germline ends. General study findings and limits: Favored usage of TRBV28, TRBJ1-2 and TRBJ2-5 was recorded in persistent disease.

Time point indicated: newly diagnosed GD, antithyroid drugs for less than 3 months. RNA extracted from PBMCs served as the sequencing template. The guidelines of the American Thyroid Association were the basis for diagnosing Graves' disease. About this clonotype itself: Its antigen is as yet unknown.

The genes are TRBV3-1 and TRBJ2-1; D possibly corresponds to TRBD2 (5 bases). This sequence was found in a female donor with Graves disease. This sample comprised peripheral blood mononuclear cells (PBMCs), obtained at new diagnosis, from a patient treated with antithyroid drugs. CDR3 protein: CASSQVRGEQFF. The CDR3 DNA follows: TGTGCCAGCAGCCAAGTTCGAGGGGAGCAGTTCTTC.